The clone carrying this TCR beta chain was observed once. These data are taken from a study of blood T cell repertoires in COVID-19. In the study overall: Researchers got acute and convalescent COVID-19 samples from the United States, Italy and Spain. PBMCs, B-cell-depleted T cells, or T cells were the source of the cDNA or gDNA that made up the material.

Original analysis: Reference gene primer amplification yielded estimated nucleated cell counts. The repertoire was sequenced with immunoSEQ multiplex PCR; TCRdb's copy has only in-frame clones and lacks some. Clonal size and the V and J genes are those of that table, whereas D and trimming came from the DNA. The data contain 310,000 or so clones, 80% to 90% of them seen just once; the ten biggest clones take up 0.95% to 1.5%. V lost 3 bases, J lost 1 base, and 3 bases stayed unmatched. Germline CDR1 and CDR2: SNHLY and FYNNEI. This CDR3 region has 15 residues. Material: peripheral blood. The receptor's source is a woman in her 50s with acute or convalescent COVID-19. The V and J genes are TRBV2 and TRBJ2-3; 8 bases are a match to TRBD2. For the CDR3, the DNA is TGTGCCAGCAGTGACCCAGCGGGGGGCACAGATACGCAGTATTTT. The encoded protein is CASSDPAGGTDTQYF.